This T cell receptor (beta chain) is drawn from a study of CD8 T cells in ankylosing spondylitis. Germline-derived CDR1 and CDR2 are MNHEY and SVGEGT. This CDR3 is 12 amino acids long. The V end lost 8 bases, the J end lost 3 bases, and 11 bases lay between the germline ends. TCRdb reprocessed the 5' RACE reads via MiXCR and lists one record per CDR3 protein. There are under 250,000 distinct CDR3 sequences in the sample; approximately 11% occur only once, and less than 7.5% lies in the top ten. The TCR comes from a male donor with ankylosing spondylitis or in good health (not recorded which). Input material: blood, either unsorted or a sorted T cell fraction (not recorded which). J is TRBJ2-7 and V is TRBV6-2 or TRBV6-3; no clear D gene. The DNA for the CDR3 is TGTGCCAGCCGGCCAGGATACTACGAGCAGTACTTC. Translating it yields CASRPGYYEQYF.